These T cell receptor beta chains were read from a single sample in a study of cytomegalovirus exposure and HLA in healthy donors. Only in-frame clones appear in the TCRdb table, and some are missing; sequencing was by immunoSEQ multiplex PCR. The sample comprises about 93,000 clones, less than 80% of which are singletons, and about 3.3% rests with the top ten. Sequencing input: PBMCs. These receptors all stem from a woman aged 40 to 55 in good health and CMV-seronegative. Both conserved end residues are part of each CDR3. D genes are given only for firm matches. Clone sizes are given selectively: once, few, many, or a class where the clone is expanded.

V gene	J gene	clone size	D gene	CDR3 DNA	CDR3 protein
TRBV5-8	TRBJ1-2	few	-	TGTGCCAGCAGCTTGGGGCGGCTCTACACCTTC	CASSLGRLYTF
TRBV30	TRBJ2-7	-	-	TGTGCCTGGACCAGGCTCAGCTCCTACGAGCAGTACTTC	CAWTRLSSYEQYF
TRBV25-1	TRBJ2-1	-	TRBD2	TGTGCCAGCACCCCGCGGGAGCGGGAAAAGGGCAATGAGCAGTTCTTC	CASTPREREKGNEQFF
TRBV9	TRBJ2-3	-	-	TGTGCCAGCAGCCCAACAGGGCTTTCCACAGATACGCAGTATTTT	CASSPTGLSTDTQYF
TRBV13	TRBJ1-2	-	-	TGTGCCAGCAGCTTAGTTAGGTGGGACAGCTACACCTTC	CASSLVRWDSYTF
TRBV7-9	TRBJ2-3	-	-	TGTTCCAGCAGCTTCGCGACCGGACATCCGACAGATACGCAGTATTTT	CSSSFATGHPTDTQYF
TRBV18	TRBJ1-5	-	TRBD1	TGTGCCAGCTCACCACAGGGGGCTGGTCAGCCCCAGCATTTT	CASSPQGAGQPQHF
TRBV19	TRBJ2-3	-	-	TGTGCCAGTAGTAGATCTACAGGGAAGGGAAGCACAGATACGCAGTATTTT	CASSRSTGKGSTDTQYF
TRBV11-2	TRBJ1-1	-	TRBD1	TGTGCCAGCAGCTTAGAAGGAATAACAGGGGCAGCTTTCTTT	CASSLEGITGAAFF
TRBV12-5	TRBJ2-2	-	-	TGTGCTAGTTTAGGGCCTCGGACAAAACGTCTCGGGGAGCTGTTTTTT	CASLGPRTKRLGELFF
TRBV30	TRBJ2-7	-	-	TGTGCCTGGACTGCTGGACTTGCAAGGAAGCAGTACTTC	CAWTAGLARKQYF
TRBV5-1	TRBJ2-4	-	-	TGCGCCAGCAGCTCCGGGGTAGCCAAAAACATTCAGTACTTC	CASSSGVAKNIQYF
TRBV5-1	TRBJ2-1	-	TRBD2	TGCGCCAGTGCCAGCGGGAGTAGTTTTGGGAACAATGAGCAGTTCTTC	CASASGSSFGNNEQFF
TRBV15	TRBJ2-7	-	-	TGTGCCACCAGCGCTTCAAGACAGAACTCCTACGAGCAGTACTTC	CATSASRQNSYEQYF
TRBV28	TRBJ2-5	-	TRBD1	TGTGCCAGCAGGTATGCTCCCGGGACAGGGAAAGGACGGAACCCCGGGGCCCAGTACTTC	CASRYAPGTGKGRNPGAQYF
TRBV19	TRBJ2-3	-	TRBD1	TGTGCCAGTAGTTTCGGGGGGACAGGGGCAGATACGCAGTATTTT	CASSFGGTGADTQYF
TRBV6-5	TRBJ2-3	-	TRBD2	TGTGCCAGCAGTTACGGCGGGAGAGGAACAGATACGCAGTATTTT	CASSYGGRGTDTQYF
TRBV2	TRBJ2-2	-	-	TGTGCCAGCAGTGATAGCAGTAGAGGGTCCACCGGGGAGCTGTTTTTT	CASSDSSRGSTGELFF
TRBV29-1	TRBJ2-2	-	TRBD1	TGCAGCGTTGGTACAGGGGCCCCCACCGGGGAGCTGTTTTTT	CSVGTGAPTGELFF
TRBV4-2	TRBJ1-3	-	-	TGTGCCAGCAGCCAAGAACCCTCAGGATCTGGAAACACCATATATTTT	CASSQEPSGSGNTIYF
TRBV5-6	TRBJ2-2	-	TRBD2	TGTGCCAGCAGCTTACCTTTTATAGCGGGCTCAGCCACCGGGGAGCTGTTTTTT	CASSLPFIAGSATGELFF
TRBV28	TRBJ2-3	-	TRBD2	TGTGCCAGCAGTTTAGTCGGGACTAGAGGGTATTTT	CASSLVGTRGYF
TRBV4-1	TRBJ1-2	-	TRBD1	TGCGCCAGCAGACGTTCGGGACAGCAATATGGCTACACCTTC	CASRRSGQQYGYTF
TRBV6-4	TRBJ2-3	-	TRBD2	TGTGCCAGCAGTTTGCTAGCGGGGATTAGCACAGATACGCAGTATTTT	CASSLLAGISTDTQYF
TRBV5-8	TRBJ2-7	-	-	TGTGCCAGCAGCTTCGAGGACAGCTTATACTACGAGCAGTACTTC	CASSFEDSLYYEQYF
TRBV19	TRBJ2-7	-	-	TGTGCCAGTAGCCCTCGGGACACACCCTACGAGCAGTACTTC	CASSPRDTPYEQYF
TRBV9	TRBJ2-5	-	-	TGTGCCAGCAGCGTGGCGGGGGCTGGGGAGACCCAGTACTTC	CASSVAGAGETQYF
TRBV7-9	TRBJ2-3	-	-	TGTGCCAGCAGGTTCAGGGGAAGGGCAGATACGCAGTATTTT	CASRFRGRADTQYF
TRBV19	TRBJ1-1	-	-	TGTGCCAGTATTGGGGCCGGCCCTGAAGCTTTCTTT	CASIGAGPEAFF
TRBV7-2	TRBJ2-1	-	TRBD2	TGTGCCAGCAGCCTCCCCCCCGGCGGGAGGGCCTATGAGCAGTTCTTC	CASSLPPGGRAYEQFF
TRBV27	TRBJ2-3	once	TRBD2	TGTGCCAGCAGTTTCTCAGGGACTAGCGGGAGTTGGACAGATACGCAGTATTTT	CASSFSGTSGSWTDTQYF
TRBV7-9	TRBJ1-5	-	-	TGTGCCAGCAGCTTAGGGGGCAGCGTAACACGGCCCCAGCATTTT	CASSLGGSVTRPQHF
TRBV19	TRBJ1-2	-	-	TGTGCCAGTAGTGCGGAGGACAGACCCGGGATAGGCTACACCTTC	CASSAEDRPGIGYTF
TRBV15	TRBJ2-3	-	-	TGTGCCACCAGCAGAGGGTGGGCCAGGGGTTTAGGGGCAGATACGCAGTATTTT	CATSRGWARGLGADTQYF
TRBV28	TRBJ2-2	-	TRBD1	TGTGCCAGCAGTTCATTTGGACAGGGAGGGAACACCGGGGAGCTGTTTTTT	CASSSFGQGGNTGELFF
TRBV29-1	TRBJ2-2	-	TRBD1	TGCAGCGGCTCGGACAGGGTTGGCGGGGAGCTGTTTTTT	CSGSDRVGGELFF
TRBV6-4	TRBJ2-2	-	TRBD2	TGTGCCAGCAGTGTGTTAGCGGGGGCCAACACCGGGGAGCTGTTTTTT	CASSVLAGANTGELFF
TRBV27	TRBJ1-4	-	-	TGTGCCAGCTCCCATTTTTTAGGGGGAACTAATGAAAAACTGTTTTTT	CASSHFLGGTNEKLFF
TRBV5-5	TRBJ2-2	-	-	TGTGCCAGCAGCTTGGGGGGGACCAGGGGGGCCGGGGAGCTGTTTTTT	CASSLGGTRGAGELFF
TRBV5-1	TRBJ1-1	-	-	TGCGCCAGCAGCTCCGGAGACAGCTACCGGAACACTGAAGCTTTCTTT	CASSSGDSYRNTEAFF
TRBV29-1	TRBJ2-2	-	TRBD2	TGCAGCGCTATGACTAGCGGGTTCACCGGGGAGCTGTTTTTT	CSAMTSGFTGELFF
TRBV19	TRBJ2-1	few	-	TGTGCCAGTAGTATAGATCCTCGGGGAGAGCAGTTCTTC	CASSIDPRGEQFF
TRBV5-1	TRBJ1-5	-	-	TGCGCCAGCAGCTTGGACACAGATAGCAATCAGCCCCAGCATTTT	CASSLDTDSNQPQHF
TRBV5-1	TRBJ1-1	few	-	TGCGCCAGCTACTCCGGCCAGGGGTATGAAGCTTTCTTT	CASYSGQGYEAFF
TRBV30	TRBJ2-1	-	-	TGTGCCTGGAGCCCAACAGGGGCGGGGCCATTCGGTGTTGAGCAGTTCTTC	CAWSPTGAGPFGVEQFF
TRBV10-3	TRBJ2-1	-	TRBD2	TGTGCCATCAGTGAAACGACTAGCGGTGCCTACAATGAGCAGTTCTTC	CAISETTSGAYNEQFF